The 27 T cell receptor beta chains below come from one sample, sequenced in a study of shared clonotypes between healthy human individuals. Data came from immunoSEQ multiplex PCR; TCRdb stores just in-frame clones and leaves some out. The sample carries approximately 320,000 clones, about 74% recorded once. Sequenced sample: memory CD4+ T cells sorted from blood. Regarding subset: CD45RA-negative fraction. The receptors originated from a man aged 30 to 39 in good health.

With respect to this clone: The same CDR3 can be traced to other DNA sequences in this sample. The CDR3 DNA follows: TGTGCCAGCAGCTTAGGGACTAGCGGGAGAGAGACCCAGTACTTC. Protein: CASSLGTSGRETQYF. J is TRBJ2-5 and V is TRBV5-6; the match to TRBD2 covers 14 bases. This CDR3 has 15 residues. Trimming took 2 bases from V and 4 from J; bases not matched to a gene: 1. Germline CDR1 SGHDT, CDR2 YYEEEE.

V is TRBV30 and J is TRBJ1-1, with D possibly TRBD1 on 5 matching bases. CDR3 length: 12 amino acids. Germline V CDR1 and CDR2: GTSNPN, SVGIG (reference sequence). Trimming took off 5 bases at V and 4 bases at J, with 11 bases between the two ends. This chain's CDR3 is CAWGPGGTEAFF. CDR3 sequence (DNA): TGTGCCTGGGGGCCGGGGGGCACTGAAGCTTTCTTT. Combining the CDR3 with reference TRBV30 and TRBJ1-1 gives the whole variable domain SQTIHQWPATLVQPVGSPLSLECTVEGTSNPNLYWYRQAAGRGLQLLFYSVGIGQISSEVPQNLSASRPQDRQFILSSKKLLLSDSGFYLCAWGPGGTEAFFGQGTRLTVV.

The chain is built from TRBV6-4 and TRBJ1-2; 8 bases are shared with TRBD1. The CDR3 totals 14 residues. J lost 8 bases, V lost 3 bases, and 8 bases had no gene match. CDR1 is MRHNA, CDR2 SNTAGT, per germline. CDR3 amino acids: CASSEKGQGDGYTF. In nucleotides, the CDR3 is TGTGCCAGCAGTGAAAAAGGACAGGGAGACGGCTACACCTTC.

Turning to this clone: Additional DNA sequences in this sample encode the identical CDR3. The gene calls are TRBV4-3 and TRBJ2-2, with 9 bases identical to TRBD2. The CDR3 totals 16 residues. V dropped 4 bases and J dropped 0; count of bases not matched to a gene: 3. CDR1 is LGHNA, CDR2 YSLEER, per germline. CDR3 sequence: CASSRLAGANTGELFF. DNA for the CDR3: TGCGCCAGCAGCCGATTAGCGGGAGCGAACACCGGGGAGCTGTTTTTT.

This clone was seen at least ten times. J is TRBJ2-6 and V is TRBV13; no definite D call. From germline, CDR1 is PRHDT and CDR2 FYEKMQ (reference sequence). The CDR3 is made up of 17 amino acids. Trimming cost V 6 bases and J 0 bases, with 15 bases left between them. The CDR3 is CASSSRGLTSGANVLTF. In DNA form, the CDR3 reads TGTGCCAGCAGTTCCCGAGGCTTAACCTCTGGGGCCAACGTCCTGACTTTC.

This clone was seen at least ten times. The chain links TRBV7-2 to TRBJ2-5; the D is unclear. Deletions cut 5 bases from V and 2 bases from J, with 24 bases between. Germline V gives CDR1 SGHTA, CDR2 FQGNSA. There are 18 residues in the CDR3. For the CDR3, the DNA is TGTGCCAGCAGCCTATCCATACAAATAACGGGTAGACAAGAGACCCAGTACTTC. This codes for CASSLSIQITGRQETQYF.

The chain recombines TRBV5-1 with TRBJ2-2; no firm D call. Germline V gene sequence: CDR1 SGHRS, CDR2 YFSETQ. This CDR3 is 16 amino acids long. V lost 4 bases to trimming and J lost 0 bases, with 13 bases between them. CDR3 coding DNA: TGCGCCAGCAGCCCACGGGTTCCTGCGAACACCGGGGAGCTGTTTTTT. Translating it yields CASSPRVPANTGELFF. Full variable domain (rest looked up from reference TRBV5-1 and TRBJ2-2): KAGVTQTPRYLIKTRGQQVTLSCSPISGHRSVSWYQQTPGQGLQFLFEYFSETQRNKGNFPGRFSGRQFSNSRSEMNVSTLELGDSALYLCASSPRVPANTGELFFGEGSRLTVL.

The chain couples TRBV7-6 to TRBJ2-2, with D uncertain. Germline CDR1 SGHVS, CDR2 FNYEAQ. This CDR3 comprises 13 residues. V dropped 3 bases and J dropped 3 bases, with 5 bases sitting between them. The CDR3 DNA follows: TGTGCCAGCAGCTTTTCAGACACCGGGGAGCTGTTTTTT. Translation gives CASSFSDTGELFF.

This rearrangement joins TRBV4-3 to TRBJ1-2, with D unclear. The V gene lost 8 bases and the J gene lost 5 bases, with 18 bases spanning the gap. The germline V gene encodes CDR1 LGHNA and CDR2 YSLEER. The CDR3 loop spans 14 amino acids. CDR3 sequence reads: CASSDTLNLYGYTF. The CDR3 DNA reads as TGCGCCAGCTCTGACACCCTGAACTTATATGGCTACACCTTC.

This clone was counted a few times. CDR3 protein: CASSGTGQSTDTQYF. The CDR3 DNA sequence: TGTGCCAGCAGTGGGACAGGGCAAAGCACAGATACGCAGTATTTT. The chain couples TRBV5-6 to TRBJ2-3; 9 nucleotides align to TRBD1. V was pared by 5 bases and J by 0 bases, with 4 bases of the junction left unmatched. Germline CDR1 SGHDT, CDR2 YYEEEE. This CDR3 spans 15 amino acids. Based on the CDR3 plus reference TRBV5-6 and TRBJ2-3, the full variable domain is DAGVTQSPTHLIKTRGQQVTLRCSPKSGHDTVSWYQQALGQGPQFIFQYYEEEERQRGNFPDRFSGHQFPNYSSELNVNALLLGDSALYLCASSGTGQSTDTQYFGPGTRLTVL.

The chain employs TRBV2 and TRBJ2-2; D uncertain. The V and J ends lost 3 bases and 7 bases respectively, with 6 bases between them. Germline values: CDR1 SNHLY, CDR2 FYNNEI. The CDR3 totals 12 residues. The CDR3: CASSDDGGELFF. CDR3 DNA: TGTGCCAGCAGTGATGATGGCGGGGAGCTGTTTTTT.

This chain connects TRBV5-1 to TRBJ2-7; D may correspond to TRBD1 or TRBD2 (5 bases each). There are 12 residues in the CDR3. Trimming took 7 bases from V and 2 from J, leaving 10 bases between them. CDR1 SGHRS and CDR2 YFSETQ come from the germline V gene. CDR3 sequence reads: CASRDGPYEQYF. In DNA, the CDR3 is TGCGCCAGCCGGGACGGTCCCTACGAGCAGTACTTC.

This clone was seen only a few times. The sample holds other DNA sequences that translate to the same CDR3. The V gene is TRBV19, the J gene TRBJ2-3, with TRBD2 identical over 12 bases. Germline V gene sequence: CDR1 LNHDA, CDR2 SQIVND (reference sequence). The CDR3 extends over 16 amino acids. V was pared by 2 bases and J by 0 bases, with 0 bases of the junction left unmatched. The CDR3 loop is CASSILAGGSTDTQYF. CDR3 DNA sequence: TGTGCCAGTAGTATACTAGCGGGAGGGAGCACAGATACGCAGTATTTT.

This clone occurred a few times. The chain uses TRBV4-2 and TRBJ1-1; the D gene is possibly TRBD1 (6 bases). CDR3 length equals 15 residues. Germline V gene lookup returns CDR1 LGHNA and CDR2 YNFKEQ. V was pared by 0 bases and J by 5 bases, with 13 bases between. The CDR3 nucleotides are TGTGCCAGCAGCCAAGATCAACAGGGTCTTACTGAAGCTTTCTTT. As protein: CASSQDQQGLTEAFF.

The CDR3 loop reads CASSLNAGPQETQYF. The CDR3 nucleotides read TGTGCCAGCAGCTTAAACGCAGGGCCCCAAGAGACCCAGTACTTC. The rearrangement uses TRBV7-3 and TRBJ2-5; tentatively, D is TRBD1 (5 bases). Germline V gives CDR1 SGHTA, CDR2 FQGTGA. The CDR3 loop spans 15 amino acids. V shed 1 base and J shed 1 base, with 10 bases lying between them.

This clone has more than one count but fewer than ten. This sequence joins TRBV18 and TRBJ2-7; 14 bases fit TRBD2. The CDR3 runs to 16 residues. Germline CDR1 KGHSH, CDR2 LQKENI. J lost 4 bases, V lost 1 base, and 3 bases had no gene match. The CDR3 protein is CASSPQRTSGRYEQYF. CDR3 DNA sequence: TGTGCCAGCTCACCACAAAGGACTAGCGGGAGGTACGAGCAGTACTTC.

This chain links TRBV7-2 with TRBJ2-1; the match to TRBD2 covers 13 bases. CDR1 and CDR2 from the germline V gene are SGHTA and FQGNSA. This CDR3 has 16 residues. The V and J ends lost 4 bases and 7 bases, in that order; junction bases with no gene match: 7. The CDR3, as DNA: TGTGCCAGCAGCTGGACTAGCGGGAGTTTTAAAAATGAGCAGTTCTTC. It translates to CASSWTSGSFKNEQFF.

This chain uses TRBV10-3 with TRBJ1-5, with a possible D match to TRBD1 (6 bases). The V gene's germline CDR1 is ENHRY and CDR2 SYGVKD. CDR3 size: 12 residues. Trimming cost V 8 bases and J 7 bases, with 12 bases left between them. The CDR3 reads CAIRGDNQPQHF. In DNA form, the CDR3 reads TGTGCCATCCGGGGGGACAACCAGCCCCAGCATTTT.

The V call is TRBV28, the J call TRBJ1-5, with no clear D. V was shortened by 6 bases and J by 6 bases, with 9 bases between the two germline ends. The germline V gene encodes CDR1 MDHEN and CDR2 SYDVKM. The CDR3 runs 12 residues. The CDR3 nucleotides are TGTGCCAGCAGGAGGGTGGGTCAGCCCCAGCATTTT. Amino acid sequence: CASRRVGQPQHF. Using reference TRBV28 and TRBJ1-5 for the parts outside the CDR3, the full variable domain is DVKVTQSSRYLVKRTGEKVFLECVQDMDHENMFWYRQDPGLGLRLIYFSYDVKMKEKGDIPEGYSVSREKKERFSLILESASTNQTSMYLCASRRVGQPQHFGDGTRLSIL.

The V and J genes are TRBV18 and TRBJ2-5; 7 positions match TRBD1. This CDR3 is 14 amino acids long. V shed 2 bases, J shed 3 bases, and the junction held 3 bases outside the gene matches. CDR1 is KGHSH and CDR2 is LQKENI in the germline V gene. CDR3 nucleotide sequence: TGTGCCAGCTCACCAGAACAGGGGAAAGAGACCCAGTACTTC. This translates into CASSPEQGKETQYF. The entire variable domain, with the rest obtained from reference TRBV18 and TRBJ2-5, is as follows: NAGVMQNPRHLVRRRGQEARLRCSPMKGHSHVYWYRQLPEEGLKFMVYLQKENIIDESGMPKERFSAEFPKEGPSILRIQQVVRGDSAAYFCASSPEQGKETQYFGPGTRLLVL.

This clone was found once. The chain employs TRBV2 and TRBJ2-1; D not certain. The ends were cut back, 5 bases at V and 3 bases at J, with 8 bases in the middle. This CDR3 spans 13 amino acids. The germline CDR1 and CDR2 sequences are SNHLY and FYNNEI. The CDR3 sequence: CASSPTRYNEQFF. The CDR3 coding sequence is TGTGCCAGCAGTCCGACTCGCTACAATGAGCAGTTCTTC.

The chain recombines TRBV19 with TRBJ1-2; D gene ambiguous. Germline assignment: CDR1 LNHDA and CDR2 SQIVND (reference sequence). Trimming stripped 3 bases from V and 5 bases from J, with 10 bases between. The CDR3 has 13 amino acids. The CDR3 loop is CASSIKAGYGYTF. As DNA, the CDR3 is TGTGCCAGTAGTATTAAAGCGGGATATGGCTACACCTTC.

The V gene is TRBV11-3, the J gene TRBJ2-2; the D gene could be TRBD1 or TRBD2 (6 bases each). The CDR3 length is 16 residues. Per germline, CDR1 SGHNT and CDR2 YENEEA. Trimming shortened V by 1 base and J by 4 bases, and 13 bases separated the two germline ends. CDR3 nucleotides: TGTGCCAGCAGCTTAGGGGGGGCCAGGGCCACCGGGGAGCTGTTTTTT. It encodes CASSLGGARATGELFF.

DNA of the CDR3: TGTGCCATCAGTGAATATGGGAGAGATACAACTAATGAAAAACTGTTTTTT. This sequence encodes CAISEYGRDTTNEKLFF. The gene calls are TRBV10-3 and TRBJ1-4; D is uncertain. V was trimmed by 3 bases and J by 0 bases, leaving 14 bases between them. The CDR3 spans 17 residues. The V gene's germline CDR1 is ENHRY and CDR2 SYGVKD.

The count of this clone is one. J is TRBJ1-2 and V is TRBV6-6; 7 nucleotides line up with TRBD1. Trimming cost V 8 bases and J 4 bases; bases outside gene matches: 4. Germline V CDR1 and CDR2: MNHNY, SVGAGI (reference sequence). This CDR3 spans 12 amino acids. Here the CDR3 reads CASLQGGYGYTF. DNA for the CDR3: TGTGCCAGCCTCCAGGGGGGCTATGGCTACACCTTC.

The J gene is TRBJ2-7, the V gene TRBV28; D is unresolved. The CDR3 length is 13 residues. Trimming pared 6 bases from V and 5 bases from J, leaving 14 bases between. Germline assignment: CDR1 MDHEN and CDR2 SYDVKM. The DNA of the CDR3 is TGTGCCAGCAGCCTTATTTGGGTCGACGAGCAGTACTTC. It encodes CASSLIWVDEQYF.

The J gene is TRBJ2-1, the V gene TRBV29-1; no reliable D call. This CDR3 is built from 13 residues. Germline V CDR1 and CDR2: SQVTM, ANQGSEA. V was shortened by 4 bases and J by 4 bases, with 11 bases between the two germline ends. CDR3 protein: CSVGEDLYNEQFF. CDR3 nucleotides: TGCAGCGTTGGCGAGGACCTATACAATGAGCAGTTCTTC.